Following are 25 T cell receptor beta chains from one sample sequenced in a study of cytomegalovirus exposure and HLA in healthy donors. The PCR had 60 Vbeta and 13 Jbeta primers. Profiling relied on immunoSEQ multiplex PCR, and the TCRdb table lists in-frame clones only, not all of them. Of tens of thousands of clones listed, more than 60% are singletons. Sequencing was performed on PBMCs. The receptor set was obtained from a middle-aged woman in good health and CMV-seropositive.

This chain links TRBV5-8 with TRBJ1-1; D call uncertain. This CDR3 spans 13 amino acids. Germline CDR1 is SGHTS and CDR2 is YDEGEE. The V and J ends lost 3 bases and 10 bases respectively, with 16 bases between them. The CDR3 DNA is TGTGCCAGCAGCTCCCGGGTCGGAGGAGGAGCTTTCTTT. It specifies CASSSRVGGGAFF.

This clone was observed a single time. J is TRBJ1-5 and V is TRBV10-3; unclear D gene. Trimming left V 4 bases short and J 5 bases short, with 9 bases between. The CDR3 contains 13 residues. CDR1 is ENHRY, CDR2 SYGVKD, per germline. The CDR3 reads CAISVSRDQPQHF. CDR3 in DNA: TGTGCCATCAGTGTGTCGAGGGATCAGCCCCAGCATTTT.

The V gene is TRBV5-1, the J gene TRBJ1-2; 9 bases are shared with TRBD1. V dropped 4 bases and J dropped 7; count of bases not matched to a gene: 8. Germline V lookup: CDR1 SGHRS, CDR2 YFSETQ. The CDR3 is 14 residues long. CDR3 nucleotide sequence: TGCGCCAGCAGCCAGGCAGGGACAGGGTTTGGCTACACCTTC. It is translated as CASSQAGTGFGYTF.

This chain links TRBV4-2 with TRBJ2-7, with TRBD1 matching over 10 bases. Germline V gene data show CDR1 as LGHNA and CDR2 as YNFKEQ. The trim removed 4 bases at V and 5 bases at J, leaving 8 bases unmatched. This CDR3 is built from 15 residues. The CDR3 DNA sequence: TGTGCCAGCAGCCCAGAGGGGGACAGGGGAAACGAGCAGTACTTC. This gives the protein CASSPEGDRGNEQYF.

This clone occurred a few times. Compared with germline, one end of the junction differs, possibly owing to a read error. V and J are TRBV7-9 and TRBJ1-2, with D tentatively TRBD1 (5 bases). CDR1 is SEHNR, CDR2 FQNEAQ, per germline (reference sequence). This CDR3 has 12 residues. CDR3 sequence (DNA): TGTTCCAGCAGCTCTACAGCAGGGGGCTACACCTTC. Encoded protein: CSSSSTAGGYTF.

The chain carries TRBV6-1 and TRBJ1-2; D unclear. With 0 bases removed from V and 4 bases from J, the gap between germline ends came to 9 bases. CDR3 length: 14 amino acids. CDR1 is MNHNS and CDR2 is SASEGT in the germline V gene. CDR3 protein: CASSEAASFYGYTF. The CDR3 DNA is TGTGCCAGCAGTGAAGCGGCCTCCTTCTATGGCTACACCTTC.

The chain has TRBV6-5 and TRBJ1-1, with D hard to call. This CDR3 is 15 amino acids long. Per germline, CDR1 MNHEY and CDR2 SVGAGI. The V end lost 0 bases, the J end lost 1 base, and 9 bases lay between the germline ends. CDR3 in amino acids: CASSYSIDSNTEAFF. The CDR3 DNA reads TGTGCCAGCAGTTACTCGATAGACTCGAACACTGAAGCTTTCTTT.

The chain employs TRBV6-5 and TRBJ1-6; D uncertain. The CDR3 sequence is 16 residues long. The germline V gene has CDR1 MNHEY and CDR2 SVGAGI. V gave up 0 bases and J gave up 3 bases, with 9 bases separating them. The CDR3 region is CASSYSLVYYNSPLHF. The CDR3 region has the DNA TGTGCCAGCAGTTACTCCTTGGTCTACTATAATTCACCCCTCCACTTT.

This chain connects TRBV5-6 to TRBJ1-1; D call uncertain. The length of the CDR3 is 15 residues. The germline V and J ends were trimmed by 1 base and 1 base, with 11 bases remaining between them. In germline, CDR1 is SGHDT, CDR2 YYEEEE. Written as DNA, the CDR3 is TGTGCCAGCAGCTTGTATGCAGGCCCGAACACTGAAGCTTTCTTT. It specifies CASSLYAGPNTEAFF.

The rearrangement joins TRBV6-6 to TRBJ1-2; the match to TRBD1 covers 7 bases. J lost 0 bases, V lost 2 bases, and 0 bases had no gene match. The CDR3 sequence is 14 residues long. CDR1 MNHNY and CDR2 SVGAGI come from the germline V gene (reference sequence). DNA for the CDR3: TGTGCCAGCAGTTACGGGACAGCTAACTATGGCTACACCTTC. Its translation: CASSYGTANYGYTF.

This chain uses TRBV2 with TRBJ2-2; 10 nucleotides agree with TRBD2. This CDR3 spans 18 amino acids. V gave up 1 base and J gave up 6 bases; unmatched junction bases: 11. Per germline, CDR1 SNHLY and CDR2 FYNNEI. CDR3 sequence reads: CASSEVLPGLARAGELFF. DNA of the CDR3: TGTGCCAGCAGTGAAGTGCTTCCGGGACTAGCGAGGGCCGGGGAGCTGTTTTTT.

The chain carries TRBV6-6 and TRBJ1-6; tentatively, D is TRBD1 (6 bases). The CDR3 runs to 14 residues. Germline V lookup: CDR1 MNHNY, CDR2 SVGAGI (reference sequence). Trimming removed 10 bases from V and 8 bases from J, with 18 bases in between. CDR3 nucleotide sequence: TGTGCCACCGGGAGGGGGGTGCGGGATTCACCCCTCCACTTT. This gives the protein CATGRGVRDSPLHF.

This clone was seen just once. The chain combines TRBV6-5 with TRBJ2-7; 14 bases agree with TRBD2. Germline V CDR1 and CDR2: MNHEY, SVGAGI. This CDR3 has 16 residues. V was pared by 4 bases and J by 4 bases, with 6 bases of the junction left unmatched. In DNA, the CDR3 is TGTGCCAGCAGTTTCTCCGGGACTAGCGGGGGTTACGAGCAGTACTTC. Amino acid sequence: CASSFSGTSGGYEQYF.

V and J are TRBV10-2 and TRBJ2-1; 11 bases line up with TRBD2. The J segment lost 7 bases and the V segment lost 6 bases, leaving 8 bases of the junction unmatched. Germline CDR1 WSHSY, CDR2 SAAADI. This CDR3 is 15 amino acids long. Written as DNA, the CDR3 is TGCGCCAGCAGGGGAAGTAGCGGGGGGGTGAATGAGCAGTTCTTC. Its protein is CASRGSSGGVNEQFF.

The V call is TRBV9, the J call TRBJ1-2, with unresolved D. V gave up 4 bases and J gave up 6 bases, with 16 bases separating them. CDR1 and CDR2 from the germline V gene are SGDLS and YYNGEE. The CDR3 is 14 residues long. The CDR3 loop is CASSSPQAWNGYTF. The CDR3, as DNA: TGTGCCAGCAGCTCCCCGCAGGCGTGGAATGGCTACACCTTC.

The chain combines TRBV19 with TRBJ1-4, with D perhaps TRBD1 (5 bases). Germline loops: CDR1 LNHDA, CDR2 SQIVND (reference sequence). The germline V and J ends were trimmed by 7 bases and 5 bases, with 17 bases remaining between them. This CDR3 is 15 amino acids long. The CDR3 region is CASKRSRGGNEKLFF. CDR3 sequence (DNA): TGTGCCAGTAAGCGTTCGAGGGGAGGGAATGAAAAACTGTTTTTT.

The chain couples TRBV6-5 to TRBJ1-5, with 10 bases that match TRBD1. Germline loops: CDR1 MNHEY, CDR2 SVGAGI. The length of the CDR3 is 15 residues. After removal of 6 bases from V and 5 bases from J, the junction contained 7 bases not matched to a gene. CDR3 region: CASRPGQGYYQPQHF. The CDR3 DNA follows: TGTGCCAGCAGACCGGGACAGGGGTACTATCAGCCCCAGCATTTT.

Only a few counts were recorded for this clone. V usage is TRBV7-2 and J usage is TRBJ2-5; D remains unclear. This CDR3 is 13 amino acids long. Between the trimmed V and J ends, which lost 1 base and 3 bases, there was a span of 6 bases. Germline V gene data show CDR1 as SGHTA and CDR2 as FQGNSA. CDR3 sequence (DNA): TGTGCCAGCAGCTTAGGGGCCAAAGAGACCCAGTACTTC. This sequence encodes CASSLGAKETQYF. The full variable domain, completed using reference TRBV7-2 and TRBJ2-5, is GAGVSQSPSNKVTEKGKDVELRCDPISGHTALYWYRQSLGQGLEFLIYFQGNSAPDKSGLPSDRFSAERTGGSVSTLTIQRTQQEDSAVYLCASSLGAKETQYFGPGTRLLVL.

This chain joins TRBV19 and TRBJ2-1, with a possible D match to TRBD2 (5 bases). CDR3 length: 14 residues. The V gene lost 7 bases and the J gene lost 4 bases, with 14 bases spanning the gap. Germline CDR1 and CDR2: LNHDA and SQIVND (reference sequence). Written as DNA, the CDR3 is TGTGCCAGTATGGAGGCTTCGGGTTACAATGAGCAGTTCTTC. It specifies CASMEASGYNEQFF.

The chain combines TRBV5-1 with TRBJ1-1; 9 bases are a match to TRBD1. Germline V lookup: CDR1 SGHRS, CDR2 YFSETQ. CDR3 length: 16 residues. V was pared by 5 bases and J by 4 bases, with 12 bases of the junction left unmatched. The CDR3 sequence is CASRTQTGGGSTEAFF. In DNA, the CDR3 is TGCGCCAGCAGAACTCAAACAGGGGGCGGGAGCACTGAAGCTTTCTTT.

The V and J genes are TRBV30 and TRBJ1-5; 7 bases fit TRBD1. CDR1 and CDR2 from the germline V gene are GTSNPN and SVGIG (reference sequence). This CDR3 region has 12 residues. V dropped 6 bases and J dropped 7; count of bases not matched to a gene: 6. CDR3 sequence: CACDIGGQPQHF. The CDR3 bases are TGTGCCTGTGACATAGGGGGCCAGCCCCAGCATTTT.

The chain combines TRBV30 with TRBJ2-3; 10 positions agree with TRBD2. The V segment lost 1 base and the J segment 4 bases; nucleotides outside the gene matches: 8. This CDR3 is built from 16 residues. The germline gives CDR1 GTSNPN, CDR2 SVGIG (reference sequence). The CDR3 DNA reads as TGTGCCTGGAGTGGTAGAGCGGGGGGGCCCGCAGATACGCAGTATTTT. It encodes CAWSGRAGGPADTQYF. The whole variable domain, filled in from reference TRBV30 and TRBJ2-3, reads SQTIHQWPATLVQPVGSPLSLECTVEGTSNPNLYWYRQAAGRGLQLLFYSVGIGQISSEVPQNLSASRPQDRQFILSSKKLLLSDSGFYLCAWSGRAGGPADTQYFGPGTRLTVL.

The rearrangement links TRBV4-1 to TRBJ1-2; D call uncertain. From germline, CDR1 is MGHRA and CDR2 YSYEKL. The CDR3 contains 17 residues. V gave up 4 bases and J gave up 4 bases, with 22 bases separating them. This CDR3 is CASSLAWGGELGYGYTF. As DNA, the CDR3 is TGCGCCAGCAGCCTCGCCTGGGGAGGTGAGCTCGGCTATGGCTACACCTTC.

The rearrangement links TRBV6-5 to TRBJ1-3; D is possibly TRBD1 (6 bases). The CDR3 runs 15 residues. The V end lost 5 bases, the J end lost 2 bases, and 13 bases lay between the germline ends. Germline loops: CDR1 MNHEY, CDR2 SVGAGI. This chain's CDR3 is CASSPQQGTGNTIYF. The CDR3 coding sequence is TGTGCCAGCAGTCCCCAACAGGGAACTGGAAACACCATATATTTT.

This chain joins TRBV10-3 and TRBJ1-2, with 9 bases lining up with TRBD1. With V trimmed by 3 bases and J by 8 bases, 7 bases remained unmatched. This CDR3 has 14 residues. CDR1 ENHRY and CDR2 SYGVKD come from the germline V gene. The CDR3 reads CAISEPGQGEGYTF. In DNA form, the CDR3 reads TGTGCCATCAGTGAACCGGGACAGGGTGAAGGCTACACCTTC.